Below, 21 T cell receptor beta chains from the same sample are listed, as sequenced in a study of beta chain features in type 1 diabetes listed by TCRdb under 2018. The protocol used for the library was the immunoSEQ multiplex PCR assay. All of the isolated RNA was reverse transcribed with the High Capacity cDNA Reverse Transcription Kit, so expressed TCRB transcripts were sequenced. What TCRdb holds here is the immuneACCESS table cut down to in-frame rearrangements. Part of the clones is not present; checked against another copy, under half of the missing clones reflect an unresolved V gene, and the others are unexplained. For this sample there are 250,000 to 350,000 clones; about 15% appear just once. The ten largest clonotypes hold 5.5% to 7.5% of the sample. The sequenced sample consisted of central memory CD4+ T cells from blood. All receptors derive from a man aged 25 to 45 in good health.

This rearrangement joins TRBV7-2 to TRBJ2-4; the D gene could be TRBD1 or TRBD2 (6 bases each). Germline CDR1 is SGHTA and CDR2 is FQGNSA. V gave up 6 bases and J gave up 7 bases, with 16 bases separating them. CDR3 length: 14 amino acids. The CDR3 DNA is TGTGCCAGCAGACAGGGACTTGGATCCAACATTCAGTACTTC. Protein product: CASRQGLGSNIQYF.

In regard to this clone: This sample also contains other DNA sequences that code for the same CDR3. This sequence joins TRBV11-2 and TRBJ2-7; D possibly corresponds to TRBD1 (5 bases). The CDR3 is made up of 15 amino acids. V was clipped by 6 bases and J by 7 bases, with 22 bases between them. CDR1 SGHAT and CDR2 FQNNGV come from the germline V gene. In DNA, the CDR3 is TGTGCCAGCAGTCAGGGAACTCCCCAGTGGTTAGAGCAGTACTTC. It codes for CASSQGTPQWLEQYF.

This clone occurred many times. The V gene is TRBV29-1, the J gene TRBJ2-1; tentative D call: TRBD2 (5 bases). V was pared by 1 base and J by 7 bases, with 8 bases between. CDR3 length equals 12 residues. In germline, CDR1 is SQVTM, CDR2 ANQGSEA. In nucleotides, the CDR3 is TGCAGCGTTGAAGGGACTGTGAATGAGCAGTTCTTC. As protein: CSVEGTVNEQFF.

In this sample, this clone turned up many times. The chain joins TRBV7-9 to TRBJ2-5; no clear D gene. The ends were cut back, 5 bases at V and 3 bases at J, with 7 bases in the middle. Germline lookup yields CDR1 SEHNR and CDR2 FQNEAQ (reference sequence). The CDR3 runs 12 residues. In DNA, the CDR3 is TGTGCCAGCAGCCACGGAAAAGAGACCCAGTACTTC. Residues: CASSHGKETQYF.

This clone has only a few counts. This same CDR3 is encoded by further DNA sequences in the sample. The V and J genes are TRBV6-5 and TRBJ2-5; 11 nucleotides align to TRBD2. The trim removed 4 bases at V and 5 bases at J, leaving 6 bases unmatched. Germline assignment: CDR1 MNHEY and CDR2 SVGAGI. There are 15 residues in the CDR3. As DNA, the CDR3 is TGTGCCAGCAGTTCCGGACTAGCGGGTGGGGAGACCCAGTACTTC. This gives the protein CASSSGLAGGETQYF.

This clone was counted between two and nine times. The genes are TRBV5-6 and TRBJ1-3; D perhaps matches TRBD1 (5 bases). The CDR3 runs to 17 residues. V was clipped by 1 base and J by 2 bases, with 16 bases between them. Germline V gene lookup returns CDR1 SGHDT and CDR2 YYEEEE. The DNA for the CDR3 is TGTGCCAGCAGCTTGTCGATTCGACAGACCACTGGAAACACCATATATTTT. Translating gives CASSLSIRQTTGNTIYF.

The gene calls are TRBV7-9 and TRBJ1-6; 10 positions agree with TRBD1. With 6 bases clipped from V and 5 bases from J, the junction kept 7 bases outside the gene matches. The germline V gene encodes CDR1 SEHNR and CDR2 FQNEAQ (reference sequence). The CDR3 has 16 amino acids. The chain's CDR3 is CASSFRTGGDNSPLHF. DNA for the CDR3: TGTGCCAGCAGTTTTCGGACAGGGGGGGATAATTCACCCCTCCACTTT.

V usage is TRBV5-1 and J usage is TRBJ1-2, with TRBD1 matching over 8 bases. The germline V gene encodes CDR1 SGHRS and CDR2 YFSETQ. The trim removed 4 bases at V and 0 bases at J, leaving 5 bases unmatched. The CDR3 runs to 15 residues. The CDR3 reads CASSPTGDPNYGYTF. The CDR3 DNA follows: TGCGCCAGCAGCCCGACAGGGGACCCTAACTATGGCTACACCTTC.

This rearrangement joins TRBV5-6 to TRBJ1-5; 8 bases map to TRBD1. The germline CDR1 and CDR2 sequences are SGHDT and YYEEEE. V dropped 0 bases and J dropped 4; count of bases not matched to a gene: 3. The CDR3 extends over 15 amino acids. The CDR3 nucleotides read TGTGCCAGCAGCTTGGTGAGGGACAGGAATCAGCCCCAGCATTTT. Translating it yields CASSLVRDRNQPQHF.

This clone was seen repeatedly, ten times or more. The genes are TRBV7-2 and TRBJ2-1; D is ambiguous. The CDR3 sequence is 15 residues long. CDR1 and CDR2 (germline): SGHTA, FQGNSA. Trimming shortened V by 5 bases and J by 5 bases, and 16 bases separated the two germline ends. CDR3 amino acids: CASSPLGHKNNEQFF. In DNA form, the CDR3 reads TGTGCCAGCAGCCCCCTGGGTCACAAAAACAATGAGCAGTTCTTC. Full variable domain (remainder filled in from reference TRBV7-2 and TRBJ2-1): GAGVSQSPSNKVTEKGKDVELRCDPISGHTALYWYRQSLGQGLEFLIYFQGNSAPDKSGLPSDRFSAERTGGSVSTLTIQRTQQEDSAVYLCASSPLGHKNNEQFFGPGTRLTVL.

This clone was counted ten times or more. This chain connects TRBV15 to TRBJ2-2, with 7 bases that match TRBD1. Unmatched junction bases numbered 2, after V lost 1 base and J lost 6 bases. CDR3 size: 14 residues. Germline V gene data show CDR1 as LNHNV and CDR2 as YYDKDF (reference sequence). CDR3 bases: TGTGCCACCAGCAGAGGTCAGGGGGCCGGGGAGCTGTTTTTT. Amino acids: CATSRGQGAGELFF. Based on the CDR3 plus reference TRBV15 and TRBJ2-2, the full variable domain is DAMVIQNPRYQVTQFGKPVTLSCSQTLNHNVMYWYQQKSSQAPKLLFHYYDKDFNNEADTPDNFQSRRPNTSFCFLDIRSPGLGDTAMYLCATSRGQGAGELFFGEGSRLTVL.

This sequence joins TRBV5-1 and TRBJ2-5; D is tentatively TRBD1 or TRBD2 (5 bases each). V was cut by 4 bases and J by 5 bases, with 15 bases left in between. Germline loops: CDR1 SGHRS, CDR2 YFSETQ. The CDR3 loop spans 14 amino acids. As DNA, the CDR3 is TGCGCCAGCAGCCCAACCTCGGGACGGGAGACCCAGTACTTC. Translated, it gives CASSPTSGRETQYF. The full variable domain, completed using reference TRBV5-1 and TRBJ2-5, is KAGVTQTPRYLIKTRGQQVTLSCSPISGHRSVSWYQQTPGQGLQFLFEYFSETQRNKGNFPGRFSGRQFSNSRSEMNVSTLELGDSALYLCASSPTSGRETQYFGPGTRLLVL.

The chain employs TRBV29-1 and TRBJ1-2; possible D gene TRBD1, 5 bases. Trimming took 7 bases from V and 0 from J, leaving 12 bases between them. The length of the CDR3 is 13 residues. Germline CDR1 SQVTM, CDR2 ANQGSEA. DNA of the CDR3: TGCAGCGCTGGGGGTTCTTCTAACTATGGCTACACCTTC. Its protein product is CSAGGSSNYGYTF.

This clone was observed a few times. The genes are TRBV21-1 and TRBJ1-1; the D call of TRBD1 is as the table states it, not checked on the DNA. TRBV21-1 has pseudogene status. The CDR3 is 20 residues long. The CDR3 DNA follows: TGTGCCAGCAGCAAAAAAGTTCTTAACCGGGACAGTGGAATGAACACTGAAGCTTTCTTT. Translated: CASSKKVLNRDSGMNTEAFF.

This rearrangement joins TRBV7-3 to TRBJ2-3; 14 bases agree with TRBD2. The length of the CDR3 is 18 residues. After removal of 2 bases from V and 7 bases from J, the junction contained 11 bases not matched to a gene. Germline assignment: CDR1 SGHTA and CDR2 FQGTGA. The CDR3 loop reads CASSLYGTSGRVSNTQYF. For the CDR3, the DNA is TGTGCCAGCAGCTTATACGGGACTAGCGGGAGAGTGAGTAATACGCAGTATTTT. Drawing the rest from reference TRBV7-3 and TRBJ2-3, the complete variable domain is GAGVSQTPSNKVTEKGKYVELRCDPISGHTALYWYRQSLGQGPEFLIYFQGTGAADDSGLPNDRFFAVRPEGSVSTLKIQRTERGDSAVYLCASSLYGTSGRVSNTQYFGPGTRLTVL.

This clone was observed a few times. This chain uses TRBV4-2 with TRBJ2-2; D not resolved. The CDR3 is made up of 16 amino acids. Germline V gene data show CDR1 as LGHNA and CDR2 as YNFKEQ. Trimming shortened V by 0 bases and J by 1 base, and 9 bases separated the two germline ends. This CDR3 reads CASSQDPIVNTGELFF. Here the CDR3 DNA reads TGTGCCAGCAGCCAAGACCCAATCGTGAACACCGGGGAGCTGTTTTTT.

This clone came up a few times. This chain joins TRBV11-3 and TRBJ2-1; 8 nucleotides align to TRBD1. This CDR3 has 13 amino acids. The trim removed 3 bases at V and 9 bases at J, leaving 4 bases unmatched. Germline V lookup: CDR1 SGHNT, CDR2 YENEEA. CDR3: CASSFGGTGEQFF. As DNA, the CDR3 is TGTGCCAGCAGCTTCGGCGGGACAGGTGAGCAGTTCTTC.

This clone came up a few times. The chain links TRBV27 to TRBJ2-2; D unresolved. The V gene lost 6 bases and the J gene lost 2 bases, with 10 bases spanning the gap. Germline-derived CDR1 and CDR2 are MNHEY and SMNVEV (reference sequence). The CDR3 extends over 14 amino acids. The CDR3 region has the DNA TGTGCCAGCAGGCCCCTCTTAAACACCGGGGAGCTGTTTTTT. Translating it yields CASRPLLNTGELFF.

This clone was seen a handful of times. The rearrangement uses TRBV7-9 and TRBJ1-4; D not certain. V was shortened by 4 bases and J by 5 bases, with 8 bases between the two germline ends. Per germline, CDR1 SEHNR and CDR2 FQNEAQ (reference sequence). The CDR3 extends over 13 amino acids. The CDR3 coding sequence is TGTGCCAGCAGCTCACGACTCAATGAAAAACTGTTTTTT. Protein sequence: CASSSRLNEKLFF.

V usage is TRBV7-2 and J usage is TRBJ1-1; D gene unclear. The CDR3 has 14 amino acids. The V and J ends lost 5 bases and 0 bases respectively, with 10 bases between them. Germline-derived CDR1 and CDR2 are SGHTA and FQGNSA. The CDR3 here is CASSIGYVNTEAFF. The CDR3 DNA is TGTGCCAGCAGCATCGGATACGTGAACACTGAAGCTTTCTTT.

The chain links TRBV11-3 to TRBJ2-2; TRBD1 agrees at 9 bases. Germline V CDR1 and CDR2: SGHNT, YENEEA. The CDR3 is 15 amino acids. After removal of 1 base from V and 5 bases from J, the junction contained 2 bases not matched to a gene. The DNA for the CDR3 is TGTGCCAGCAGCTTAGTACAGGGGGCAACCGGGGAGCTGTTTTTT. Amino acid sequence: CASSLVQGATGELFF.